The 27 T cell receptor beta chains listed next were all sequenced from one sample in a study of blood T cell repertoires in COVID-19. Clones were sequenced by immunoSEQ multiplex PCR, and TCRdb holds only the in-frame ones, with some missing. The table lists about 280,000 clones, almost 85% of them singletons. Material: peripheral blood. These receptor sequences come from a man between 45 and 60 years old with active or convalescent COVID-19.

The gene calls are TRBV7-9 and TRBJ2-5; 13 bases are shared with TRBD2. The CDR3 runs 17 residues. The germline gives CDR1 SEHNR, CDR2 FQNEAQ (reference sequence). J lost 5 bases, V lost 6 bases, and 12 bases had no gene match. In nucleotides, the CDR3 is TGTGCCAGCAGTTGGACTAGCGGGAGTCCGGGTGCGGAGACCCAGTACTTC. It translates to CASSWTSGSPGAETQYF.

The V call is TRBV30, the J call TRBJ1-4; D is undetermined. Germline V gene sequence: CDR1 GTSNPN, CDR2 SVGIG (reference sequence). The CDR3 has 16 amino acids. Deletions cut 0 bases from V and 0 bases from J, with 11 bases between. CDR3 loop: CAWSVLAAATNEKLFF. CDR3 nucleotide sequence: TGTGCCTGGAGTGTACTCGCCGCTGCAACTAATGAAAAACTGTTTTTT.

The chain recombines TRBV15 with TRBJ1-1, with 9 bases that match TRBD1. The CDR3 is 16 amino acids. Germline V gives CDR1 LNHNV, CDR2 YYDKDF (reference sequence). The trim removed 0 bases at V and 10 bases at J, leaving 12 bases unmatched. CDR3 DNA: TGTGCCACCAGCAGAGATATGTCCGGGACAGGGAAAGGAGCTTTCTTT. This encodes CATSRDMSGTGKGAFF.

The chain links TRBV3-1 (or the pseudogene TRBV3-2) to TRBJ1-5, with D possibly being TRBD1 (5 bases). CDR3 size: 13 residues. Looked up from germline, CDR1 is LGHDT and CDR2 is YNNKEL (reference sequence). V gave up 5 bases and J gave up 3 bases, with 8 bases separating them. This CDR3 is CASSRGDNQPQHF. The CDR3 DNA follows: TGTGCCAGCAGCAGGGGCGACAATCAGCCCCAGCATTTT.

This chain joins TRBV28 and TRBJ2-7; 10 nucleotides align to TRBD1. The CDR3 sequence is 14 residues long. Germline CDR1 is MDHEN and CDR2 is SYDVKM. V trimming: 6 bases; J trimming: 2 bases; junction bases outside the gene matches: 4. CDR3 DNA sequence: TGTGCCAGCAGCTGGACAGGGGGAGCCTACGAGCAGTACTTC. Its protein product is CASSWTGGAYEQYF.

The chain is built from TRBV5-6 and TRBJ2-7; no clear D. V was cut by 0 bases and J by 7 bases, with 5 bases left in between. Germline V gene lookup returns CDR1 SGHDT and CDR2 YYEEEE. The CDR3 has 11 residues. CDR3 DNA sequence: TGTGCCAGCAGCTTGGGCAGAGAGCAGTACTTC. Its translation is CASSLGREQYF.

CDR3 sequence (DNA): TGTGCCAGCAGGAAGACAGGGAACACTCAGCCCCAGCATTTT. Translating it yields CASRKTGNTQPQHF. The chain carries TRBV2 and TRBJ1-5; the match to TRBD1 covers 7 bases. In germline, CDR1 is SNHLY, CDR2 FYNNEI. V lost 6 bases and J lost 6; bases outside the gene matches: 8. This CDR3 is 14 amino acids long.

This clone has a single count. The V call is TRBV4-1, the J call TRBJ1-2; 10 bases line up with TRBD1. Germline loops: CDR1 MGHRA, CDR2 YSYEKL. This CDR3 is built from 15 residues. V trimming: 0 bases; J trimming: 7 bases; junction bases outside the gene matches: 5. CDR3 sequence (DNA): TGCGCCAGCAGCCAAGAAGGGACAGGGGCTCTTGGCTACACCTTC. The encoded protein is CASSQEGTGALGYTF.

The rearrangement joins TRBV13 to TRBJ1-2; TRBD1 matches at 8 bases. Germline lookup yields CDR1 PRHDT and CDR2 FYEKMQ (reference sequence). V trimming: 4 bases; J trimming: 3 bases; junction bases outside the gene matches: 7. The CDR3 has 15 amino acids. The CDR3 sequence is CASSSGTGFDYGYTF. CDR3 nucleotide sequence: TGTGCCAGCAGCTCCGGGACAGGTTTCGACTATGGCTACACCTTC.

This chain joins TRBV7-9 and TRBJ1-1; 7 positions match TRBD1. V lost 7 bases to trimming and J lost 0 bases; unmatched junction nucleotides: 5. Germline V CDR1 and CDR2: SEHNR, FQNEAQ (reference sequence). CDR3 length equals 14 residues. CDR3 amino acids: CASMSQGMNTEAFF. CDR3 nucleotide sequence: TGTGCCAGCATGTCACAGGGGATGAACACTGAAGCTTTCTTT.

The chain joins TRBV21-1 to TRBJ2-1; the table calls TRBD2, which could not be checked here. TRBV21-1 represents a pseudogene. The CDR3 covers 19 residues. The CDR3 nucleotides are TGTGCCAGCAGCAAAGGGACTAGCGGGAGTAAGGGCTCCTACAATGAGCAGTTCTTC. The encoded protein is CASSKGTSGSKGSYNEQFF.

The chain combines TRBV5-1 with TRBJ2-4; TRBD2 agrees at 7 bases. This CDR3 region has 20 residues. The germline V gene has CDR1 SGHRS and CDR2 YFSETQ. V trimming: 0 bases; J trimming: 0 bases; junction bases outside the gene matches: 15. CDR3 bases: TGCGCCAGCAGCTTGGACTTGGGTAGCGGGCCATTCTTAGCCAAAAACATTCAGTACTTC. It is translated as CASSLDLGSGPFLAKNIQYF.

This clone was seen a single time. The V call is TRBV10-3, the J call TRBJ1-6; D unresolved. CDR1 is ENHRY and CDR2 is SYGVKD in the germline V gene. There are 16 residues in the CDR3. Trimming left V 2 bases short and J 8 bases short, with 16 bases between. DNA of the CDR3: TGTGCCATCAGTGAGCGGCAGGCGCTCAATGATTCACCCCTCCACTTT. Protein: CAISERQALNDSPLHF.

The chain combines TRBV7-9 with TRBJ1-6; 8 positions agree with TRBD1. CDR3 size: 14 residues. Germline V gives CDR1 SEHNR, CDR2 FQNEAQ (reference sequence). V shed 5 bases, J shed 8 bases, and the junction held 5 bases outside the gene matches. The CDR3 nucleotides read TGTGCCAGCAGCCGACAGGGGTTTGATTCACCCCTCCACTTT. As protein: CASSRQGFDSPLHF. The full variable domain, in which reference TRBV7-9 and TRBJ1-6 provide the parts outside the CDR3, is DTGVSQNPRHKITKRGQNVTFRCDPISEHNRLYWYRQTLGQGPEFLTYFQNEAQLEKSRLLSDRFSAERPKGSFSTLEIQRTEQGDSAMYLCASSRQGFDSPLHFGNGTRLTVT.

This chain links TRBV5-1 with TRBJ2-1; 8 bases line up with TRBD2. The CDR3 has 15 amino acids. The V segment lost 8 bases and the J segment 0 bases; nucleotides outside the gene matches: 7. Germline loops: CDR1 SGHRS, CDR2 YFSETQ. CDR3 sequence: CASSIAGSSYNEQFF. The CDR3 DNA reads TGCGCCAGTTCTATAGCGGGGAGCTCCTACAATGAGCAGTTCTTC. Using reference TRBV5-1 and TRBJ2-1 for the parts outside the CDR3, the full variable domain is KAGVTQTPRYLIKTRGQQVTLSCSPISGHRSVSWYQQTPGQGLQFLFEYFSETQRNKGNFPGRFSGRQFSNSRSEMNVSTLELGDSALYLCASSIAGSSYNEQFFGPGTRLTVL.

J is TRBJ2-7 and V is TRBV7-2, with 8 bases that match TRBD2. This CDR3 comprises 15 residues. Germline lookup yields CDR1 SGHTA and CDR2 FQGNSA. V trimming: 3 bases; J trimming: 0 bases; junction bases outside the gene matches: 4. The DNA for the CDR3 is TGTGCCAGCAGCTTTACTAGCGGCAACTCCTACGAGCAGTACTTC. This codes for CASSFTSGNSYEQYF.

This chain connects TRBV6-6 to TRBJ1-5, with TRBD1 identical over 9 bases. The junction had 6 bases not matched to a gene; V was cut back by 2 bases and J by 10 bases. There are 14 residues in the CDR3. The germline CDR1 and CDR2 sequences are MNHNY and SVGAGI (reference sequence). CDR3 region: CASSYRQGGTPQHF. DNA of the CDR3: TGTGCCAGCAGTTACCGACAGGGGGGGACTCCCCAGCATTTT.

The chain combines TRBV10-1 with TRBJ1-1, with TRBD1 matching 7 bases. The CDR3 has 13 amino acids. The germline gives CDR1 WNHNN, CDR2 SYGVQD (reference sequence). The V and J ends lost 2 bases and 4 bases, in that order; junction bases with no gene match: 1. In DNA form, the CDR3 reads TGCGCCAGCAGTGAGACAGGGGCCACTGAAGCTTTCTTT. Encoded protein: CASSETGATEAFF.

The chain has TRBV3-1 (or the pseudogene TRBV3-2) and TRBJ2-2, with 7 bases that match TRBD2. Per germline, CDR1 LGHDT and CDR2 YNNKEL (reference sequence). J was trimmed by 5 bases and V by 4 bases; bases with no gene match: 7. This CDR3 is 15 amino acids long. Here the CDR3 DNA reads TGTGCCAGCAGCCTTAGAACAGCGGGGACCGGGGAGCTGTTTTTT. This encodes CASSLRTAGTGELFF.

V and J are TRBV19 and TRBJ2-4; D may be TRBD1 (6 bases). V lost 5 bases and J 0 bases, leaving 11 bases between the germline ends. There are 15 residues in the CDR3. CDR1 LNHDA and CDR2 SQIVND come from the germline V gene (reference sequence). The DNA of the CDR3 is TGTGCCAGTAGTGTCGGGACAATAGCCAAAAACATTCAGTACTTC. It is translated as CASSVGTIAKNIQYF.

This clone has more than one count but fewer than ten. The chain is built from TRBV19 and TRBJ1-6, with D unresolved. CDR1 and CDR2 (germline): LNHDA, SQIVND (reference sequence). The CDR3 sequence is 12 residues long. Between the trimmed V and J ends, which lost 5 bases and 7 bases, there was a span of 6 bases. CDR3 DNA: TGTGCCAGTAGTGTCAGAAATTCACCCCTCCACTTT. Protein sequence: CASSVRNSPLHF.

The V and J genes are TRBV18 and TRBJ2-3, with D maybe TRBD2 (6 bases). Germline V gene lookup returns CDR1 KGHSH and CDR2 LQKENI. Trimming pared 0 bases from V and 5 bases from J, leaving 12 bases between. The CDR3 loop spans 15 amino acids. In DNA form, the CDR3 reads TGTGCCAGCTCACCACCGGGACTTGTTGGAGATACGCAGTATTTT. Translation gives CASSPPGLVGDTQYF.

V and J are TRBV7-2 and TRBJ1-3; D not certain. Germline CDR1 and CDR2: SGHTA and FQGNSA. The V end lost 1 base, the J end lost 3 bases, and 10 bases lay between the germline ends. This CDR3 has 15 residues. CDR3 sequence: CASSLVGTDGNTIYF. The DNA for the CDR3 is TGTGCCAGCAGCTTAGTAGGCACAGATGGAAACACCATATATTTT.

The DNA of the CDR3 is TGTGCCAGCAGTCCGCCCCCACAGGGGGCAGATACGCAGTATTTT. Amino acid sequence: CASSPPPQGADTQYF. The gene calls are TRBV27 and TRBJ2-3, with 8 bases identical to TRBD1. The CDR3 has 15 residues. Unmatched junction bases numbered 8, after V lost 5 bases and J lost 4 bases. Germline V gives CDR1 MNHEY, CDR2 SMNVEV (reference sequence).

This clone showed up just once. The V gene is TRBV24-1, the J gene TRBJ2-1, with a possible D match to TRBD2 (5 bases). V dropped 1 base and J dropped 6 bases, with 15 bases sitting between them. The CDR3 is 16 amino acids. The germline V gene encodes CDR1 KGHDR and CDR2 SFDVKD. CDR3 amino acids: CATSDLSGARVNEQFF. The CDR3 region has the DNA TGTGCCACCAGTGATTTAAGCGGTGCTCGCGTCAATGAGCAGTTCTTC.

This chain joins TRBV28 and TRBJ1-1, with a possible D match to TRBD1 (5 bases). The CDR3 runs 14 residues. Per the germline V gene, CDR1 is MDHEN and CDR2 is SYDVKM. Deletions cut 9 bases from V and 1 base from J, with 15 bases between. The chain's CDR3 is CASGGVRRNTEAFF. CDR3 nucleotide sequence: TGTGCCAGTGGAGGGGTAAGAAGGAACACTGAAGCTTTCTTT.

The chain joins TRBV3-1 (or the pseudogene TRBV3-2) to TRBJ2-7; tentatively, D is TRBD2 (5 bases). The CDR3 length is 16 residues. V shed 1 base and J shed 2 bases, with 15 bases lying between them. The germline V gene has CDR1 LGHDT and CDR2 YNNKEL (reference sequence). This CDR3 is CASSQARGQTTYEQYF. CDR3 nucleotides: TGTGCCAGCAGCCAAGCCCGGGGTCAGACCACCTACGAGCAGTACTTC.